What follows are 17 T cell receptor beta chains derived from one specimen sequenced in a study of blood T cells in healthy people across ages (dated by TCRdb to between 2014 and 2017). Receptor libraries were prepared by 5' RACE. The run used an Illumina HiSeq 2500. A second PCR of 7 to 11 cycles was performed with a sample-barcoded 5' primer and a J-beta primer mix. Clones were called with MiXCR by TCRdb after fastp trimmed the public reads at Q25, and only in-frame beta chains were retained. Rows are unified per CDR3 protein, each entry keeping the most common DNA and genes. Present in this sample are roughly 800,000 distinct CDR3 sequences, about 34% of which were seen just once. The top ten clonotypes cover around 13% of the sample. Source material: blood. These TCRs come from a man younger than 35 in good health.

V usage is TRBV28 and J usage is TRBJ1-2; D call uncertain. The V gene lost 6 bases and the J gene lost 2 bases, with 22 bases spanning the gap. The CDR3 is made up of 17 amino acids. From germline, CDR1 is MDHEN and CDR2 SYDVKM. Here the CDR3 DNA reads TGTGCCAGCAGCCTACTCACCAGGAGGCTGCAGAACTATGGCTACACCTTC. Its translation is CASSLLTRRLQNYGYTF.

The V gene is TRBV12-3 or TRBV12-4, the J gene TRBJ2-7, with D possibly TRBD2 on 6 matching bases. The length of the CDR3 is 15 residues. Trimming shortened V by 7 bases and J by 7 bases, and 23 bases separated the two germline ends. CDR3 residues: CASTKGRSGYNEQYF. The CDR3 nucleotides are TGTGCCAGCACCAAGGGTCGTAGCGGTTACAATGAGCAGTACTTC.

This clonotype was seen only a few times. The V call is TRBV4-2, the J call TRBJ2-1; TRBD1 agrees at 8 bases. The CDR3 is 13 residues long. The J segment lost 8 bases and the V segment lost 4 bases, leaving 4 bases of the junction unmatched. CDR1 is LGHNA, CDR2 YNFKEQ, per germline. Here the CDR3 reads CASSRQGIDEQFF. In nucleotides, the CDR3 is TGTGCCAGCAGCCGACAGGGGATCGATGAGCAGTTCTTC.

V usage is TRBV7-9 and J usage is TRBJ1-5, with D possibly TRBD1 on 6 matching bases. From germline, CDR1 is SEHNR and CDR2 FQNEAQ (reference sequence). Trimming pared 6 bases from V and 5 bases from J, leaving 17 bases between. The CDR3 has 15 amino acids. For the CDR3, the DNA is TGTGCCAGCAGTCAAGAAGGGGGGATGGATCAGCCCCAGCATTTT. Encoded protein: CASSQEGGMDQPQHF.

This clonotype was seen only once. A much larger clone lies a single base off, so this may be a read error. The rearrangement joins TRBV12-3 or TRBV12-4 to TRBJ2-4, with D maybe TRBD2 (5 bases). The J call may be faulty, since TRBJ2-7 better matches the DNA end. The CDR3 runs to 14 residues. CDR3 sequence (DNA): TGTGCCAGCAGTTTACCCGGCAGAGGGTCCGAGCAGTACTTC. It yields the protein CASSLPGRGSEQYF.

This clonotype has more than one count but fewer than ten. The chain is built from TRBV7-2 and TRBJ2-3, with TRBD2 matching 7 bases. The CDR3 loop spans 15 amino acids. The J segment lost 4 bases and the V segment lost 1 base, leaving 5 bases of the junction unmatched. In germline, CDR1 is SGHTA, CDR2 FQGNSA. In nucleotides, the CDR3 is TGTGCCAGCAGCTTAGTGCTAGCGGCATCAGATACGCAGTATTTT. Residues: CASSLVLAASDTQYF.

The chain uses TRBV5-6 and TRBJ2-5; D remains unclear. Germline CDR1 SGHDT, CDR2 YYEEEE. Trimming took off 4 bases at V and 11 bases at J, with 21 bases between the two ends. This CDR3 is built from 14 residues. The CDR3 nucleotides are TGTGCCAGCAGCGTTGCCGGGTTGGCGAGTGAGCAGTACTTC. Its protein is CASSVAGLASEQYF.

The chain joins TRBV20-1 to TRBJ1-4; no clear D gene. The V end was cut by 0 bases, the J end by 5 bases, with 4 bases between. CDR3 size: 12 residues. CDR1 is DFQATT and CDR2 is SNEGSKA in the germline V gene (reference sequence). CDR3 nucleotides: TGCAGTGCTAGAGAGAGAAATGAAAAACTGTTTTTT. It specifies CSARERNEKLFF.

In nucleotides, the CDR3 is TGTGCCAGCAGCCAAGTGCGTGGATTGCGGAATTCACCCCTCCACTTT. This sequence encodes CASSQVRGLRNSPLHF. The V and J genes are TRBV3-1 and TRBJ1-6, with D unresolved. Germline V CDR1 and CDR2: LGHDT, YNNKEL (reference sequence). The CDR3 has 16 amino acids. V lost 1 base, J lost 7 bases, and 14 bases lay in between.

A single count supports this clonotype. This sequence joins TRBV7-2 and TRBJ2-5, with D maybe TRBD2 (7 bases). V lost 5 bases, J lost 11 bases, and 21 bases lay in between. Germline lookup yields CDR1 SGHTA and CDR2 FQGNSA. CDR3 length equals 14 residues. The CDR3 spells CASSLHRGDNEQYF. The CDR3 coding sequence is TGTGCCAGCAGCCTTCACCGGGGGGACAATGAGCAGTACTTC.

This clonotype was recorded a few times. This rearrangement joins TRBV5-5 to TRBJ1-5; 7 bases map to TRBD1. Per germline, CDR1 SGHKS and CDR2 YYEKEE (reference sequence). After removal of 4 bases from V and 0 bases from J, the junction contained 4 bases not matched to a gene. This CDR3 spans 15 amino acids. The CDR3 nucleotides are TGTGCCAGCAGCCGGAGGGACAGTAGCAATCAGCCCCAGCATTTT. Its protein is CASSRRDSSNQPQHF.

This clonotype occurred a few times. The chain's CDR3 is CASYLGEEHYGYTF. The CDR3 DNA reads as TGTGCCTCCTACCTTGGGGAAGAACACTATGGCTACACCTTC. This chain links TRBV10-3 with TRBJ1-2; D not certain. V shed 11 bases and J shed 3 bases, with 19 bases lying between them. CDR1 and CDR2 from the germline V gene are ENHRY and SYGVKD. The CDR3 loop spans 14 amino acids.

The CDR3 coding sequence is TGCGCCAGCAGCCACCAAGGGGGCGGCATGAACACTGAAGCTTTCTTT. This codes for CASSHQGGGMNTEAFF. The chain joins TRBV4-1 to TRBJ1-1; 7 bases are a match to TRBD1. Trimming at V came to 3 bases and at J to 0 bases, leaving 7 bases not matched to a gene. The CDR3 has 16 residues. The germline V gene encodes CDR1 MGHRA and CDR2 YSYEKL.

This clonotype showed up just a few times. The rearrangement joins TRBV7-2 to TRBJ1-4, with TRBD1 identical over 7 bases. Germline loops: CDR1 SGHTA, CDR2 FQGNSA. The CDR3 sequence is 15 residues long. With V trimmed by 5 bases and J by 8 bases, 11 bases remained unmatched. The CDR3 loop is CASSKQQGIVEKLFF. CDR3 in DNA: TGTGCCAGCAGCAAACAACAGGGGATCGTCGAAAAACTGTTTTTT. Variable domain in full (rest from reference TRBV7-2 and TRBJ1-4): GAGVSQSPSNKVTEKGKDVELRCDPISGHTALYWYRQSLGQGLEFLIYFQGNSAPDKSGLPSDRFSAERTGGSVSTLTIQRTQQEDSAVYLCASSKQQGIVEKLFFGSGTQLSVL.

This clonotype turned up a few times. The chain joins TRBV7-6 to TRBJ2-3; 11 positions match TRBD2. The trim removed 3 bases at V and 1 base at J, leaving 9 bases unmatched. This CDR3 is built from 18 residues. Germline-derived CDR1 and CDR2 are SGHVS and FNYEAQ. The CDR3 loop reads CASSLGSGGAFGTDTQYF. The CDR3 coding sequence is TGTGCCAGCAGCTTGGGTAGCGGGGGGGCGTTTGGCACAGATACGCAGTATTTT.

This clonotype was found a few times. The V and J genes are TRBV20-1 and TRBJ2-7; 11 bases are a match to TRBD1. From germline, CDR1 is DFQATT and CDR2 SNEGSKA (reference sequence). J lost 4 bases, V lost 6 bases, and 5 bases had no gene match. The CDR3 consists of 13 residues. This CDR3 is CSAGQGGLYEQYF. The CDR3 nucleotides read TGCAGTGCGGGACAGGGGGGGTTATACGAGCAGTACTTC.

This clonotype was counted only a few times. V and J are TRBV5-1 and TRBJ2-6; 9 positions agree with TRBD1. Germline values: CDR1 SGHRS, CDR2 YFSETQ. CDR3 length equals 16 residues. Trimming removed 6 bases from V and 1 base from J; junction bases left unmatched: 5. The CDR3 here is CASTGQGNSGANVLTF. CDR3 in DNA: TGCGCCAGCACGGGACAGGGAAATTCTGGGGCCAACGTCCTGACTTTC.